This T cell receptor beta chain was recorded in a study of shared T cell receptors in the human thymus. Libraries were prepared by immunoSEQ multiplex PCR; TCRdb keeps only in-frame clonotypes and omits some of them. The table has hundreds of thousands of clones, around three quarters seen once; the top ten hold around 0.012%. V was cut by 2 bases and J by 3 bases, with 16 bases left in between. Germline CDR1 reads GTSNPN; CDR2 reads SVGIG (reference sequence). This CDR3 region has 15 residues. The same sample was also used in a study of human thymus T cells. That source reports: Thymus tissue for the work was resected from patients undergoing corrective heart surgery. There appeared to be biased usage of V and J genes in thymic and blood repertoires. Related work found strong thymic repertoire overlap between unrelated individuals.

The chain uses TRBV30 and TRBJ1-1; TRBD1 might be the D (6 bases). The sequencing sample was made of thymocytes. The receptor was derived from a boy younger than two with a congenital heart defect. The CDR3, as DNA: TGTGCCTGGAGTACACTCGCAGGGGCGTACACTGAAGCTTTCTTT. Protein: CAWSTLAGAYTEAFF.